This T cell receptor beta chain was identified in a study of T-cell reconstitution after alpha-beta-depleted transplantation in children. Unique molecular identifiers were used to barcode this TCRbeta library. Via MiXCR, TCRdb re-called the PCR reads, giving one row per CDR3 protein. The sample holds about 400,000 distinct CDR3 sequences, 20% seen once. Germline lookup yields CDR1 DFQATT and CDR2 SNEGSKA (reference sequence). V lost 3 bases, J lost 6 bases, and 11 bases lay in between. The length of the CDR3 is 12 residues. The sequence derives from a human donor who donated a stem cell graft to a child with acute myeloid leukemia. The sequenced sample was PBMCs from the stem cell graft donor, obtained from the stem cell graft. This rearrangement joins TRBV20-1 to TRBJ2-5, with D maybe TRBD2 (5 bases). This CDR3 reads CSARKEAKTQYF. CDR3 coding DNA: TGCAGTGCTAGGAAGGAGGCAAAGACCCAGTACTTC.